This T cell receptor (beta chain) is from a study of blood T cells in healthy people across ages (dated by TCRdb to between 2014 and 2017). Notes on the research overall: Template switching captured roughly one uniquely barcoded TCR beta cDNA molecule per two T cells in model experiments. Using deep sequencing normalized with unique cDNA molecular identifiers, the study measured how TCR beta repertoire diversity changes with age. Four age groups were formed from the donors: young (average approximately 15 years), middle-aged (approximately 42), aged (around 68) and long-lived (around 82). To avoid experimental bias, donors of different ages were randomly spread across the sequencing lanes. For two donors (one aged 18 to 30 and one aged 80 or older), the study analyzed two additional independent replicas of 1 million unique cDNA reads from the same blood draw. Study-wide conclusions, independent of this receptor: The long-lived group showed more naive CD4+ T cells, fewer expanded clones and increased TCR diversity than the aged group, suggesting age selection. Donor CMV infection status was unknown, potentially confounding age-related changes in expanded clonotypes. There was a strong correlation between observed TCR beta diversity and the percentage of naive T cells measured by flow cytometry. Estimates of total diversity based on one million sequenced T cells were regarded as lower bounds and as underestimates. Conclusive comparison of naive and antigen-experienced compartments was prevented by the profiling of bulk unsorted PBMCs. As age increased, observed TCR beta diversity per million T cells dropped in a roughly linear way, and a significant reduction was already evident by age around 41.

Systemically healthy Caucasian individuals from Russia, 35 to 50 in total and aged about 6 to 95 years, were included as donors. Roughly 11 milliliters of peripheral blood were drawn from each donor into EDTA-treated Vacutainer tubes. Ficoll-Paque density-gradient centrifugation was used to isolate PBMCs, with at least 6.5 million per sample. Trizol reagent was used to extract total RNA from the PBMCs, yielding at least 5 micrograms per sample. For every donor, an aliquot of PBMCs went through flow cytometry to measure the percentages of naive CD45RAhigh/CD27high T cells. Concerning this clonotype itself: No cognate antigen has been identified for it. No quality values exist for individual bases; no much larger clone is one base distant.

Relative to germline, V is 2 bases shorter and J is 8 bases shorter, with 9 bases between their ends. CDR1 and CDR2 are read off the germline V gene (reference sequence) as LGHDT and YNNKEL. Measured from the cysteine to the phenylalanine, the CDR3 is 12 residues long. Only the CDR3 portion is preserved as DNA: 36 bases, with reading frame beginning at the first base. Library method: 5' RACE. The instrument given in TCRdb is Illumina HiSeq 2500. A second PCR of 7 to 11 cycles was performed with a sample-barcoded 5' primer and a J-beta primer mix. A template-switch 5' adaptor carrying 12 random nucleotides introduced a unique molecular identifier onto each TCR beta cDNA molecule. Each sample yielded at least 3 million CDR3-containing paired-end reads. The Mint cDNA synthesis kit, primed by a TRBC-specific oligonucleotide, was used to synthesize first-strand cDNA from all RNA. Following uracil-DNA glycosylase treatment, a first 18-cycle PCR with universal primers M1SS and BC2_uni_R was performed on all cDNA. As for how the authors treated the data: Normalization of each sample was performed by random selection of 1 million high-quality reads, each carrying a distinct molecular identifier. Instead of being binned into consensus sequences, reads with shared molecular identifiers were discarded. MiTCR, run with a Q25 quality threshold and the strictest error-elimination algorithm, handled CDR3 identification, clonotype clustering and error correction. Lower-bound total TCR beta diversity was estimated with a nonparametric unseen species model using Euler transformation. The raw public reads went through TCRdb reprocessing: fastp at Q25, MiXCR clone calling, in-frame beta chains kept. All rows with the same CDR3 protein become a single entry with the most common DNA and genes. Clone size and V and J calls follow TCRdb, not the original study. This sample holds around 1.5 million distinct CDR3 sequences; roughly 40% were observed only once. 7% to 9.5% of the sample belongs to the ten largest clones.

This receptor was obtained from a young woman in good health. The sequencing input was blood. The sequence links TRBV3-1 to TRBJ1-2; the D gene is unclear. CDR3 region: CASSQYPEGYTF. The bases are TGTGCCAGCAGCCAATATCCGGAGGGCTACACCTTC. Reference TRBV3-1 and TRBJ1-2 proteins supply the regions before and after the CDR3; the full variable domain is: DTAVSQTPKYLVTQMGNDKSIKCEQNLGHDTMYWYKQDSKKFLKIMFSYNNKELIINETVPNRFSPKSPDKAHLNLHINSLELGDSAVYFCASSQYPEGYTFGSGTRLTVV.